This note documents a single T cell receptor beta chain sequence. This entry belongs to a study of identical twins. This CDR3 contains 13 residues. V was clipped by 11 bases and J by 0 bases, with 13 bases between them. The germline CDR1 and CDR2 sequences are SNHLY and FYNNEI. A universal primer site was created by template switching, with the cDNA bearing unique molecular identifiers. TCRdb re-derived calls from the 5' RACE reads in MiXCR, one entry per CDR3 protein. Here the sample spans approximately 490,000 distinct CDR3 sequences, 20% to 25% being singletons. These records were also assigned to another study, of yellow fever vaccine responses in identical twins. That source adds: Twins' vaccine T cell response reportedly seemed partly convergent, partly personalized.

Material: CD4+ T cells sorted from blood. The chain recombines TRBV2 with TRBJ1-1; D ambiguous. This sequence originates from a woman under 30 in good health. The CDR3 sequence is CASRGFVNTEAFF. The CDR3 DNA is TGTGCCTCCCGCGGTTTTGTGAACACTGAAGCTTTCTTT.